This is a list of T cell receptor beta chains from one sample in a study of technical replicates of blood from several donors. TCRdb's copy holds only in-frame clones and misses some; the assay was immunoSEQ multiplex PCR. Seen here are approximately 59,000 clones, approximately 84% observed once, and the top ten hold roughly 5%. Sequencing used PBMCs. The receptors derive from a human donor in good health. Some clones in this sample may be carry-over from other donors' samples. Each CDR3 is given with its conserved first and last residue. The D gene is left open where the match is weak. Clone sizes are given selectively: once, few, many, or a class where the clone is expanded.

J gene,D gene,clone size,V gene,CDR3 DNA,CDR3 protein
TRBJ1-4,NA,NA,TRBV6-6,TGTGCCAGCAGTTGGCGGCCCACTAATGAAAAACTGTTTTTT,CASSWRPTNEKLFF
TRBJ2-1,TRBD2,NA,TRBV5-6,TGTGCCAGCAGCTTATCCAGCGGGGTTTTCTCCTACAATGAGCAGTTCTTC,CASSLSSGVFSYNEQFF
TRBJ1-1,NA,NA,TRBV4-3,TGCGCCAGCAGCCCCCCAGAGGTGACTGAAGCTTTCTTT,CASSPPEVTEAFF
TRBJ1-5,NA,NA,TRBV4-1,TGCGCCAGCAGCCCGGGGGGCAATCAGCCCCAGCATTTT,CASSPGGNQPQHF
TRBJ1-1,TRBD1,NA,TRBV7-2,TGTGCCAGCAGCCCTCTCCGGACAGGGAACACTGAAGCTTTCTTT,CASSPLRTGNTEAFF
TRBJ2-2,TRBD1,NA,TRBV5-8,TGTGCCAGCAGCTCCCCGGACAGGGGGCATGGGGAGCTGTTTTTT,CASSSPDRGHGELFF
TRBJ1-5,NA,NA,TRBV18,TGTGCCAGCTCCAACAGTTTAAATCAGCCCCAGCATTTT,CASSNSLNQPQHF
TRBJ2-1,TRBD1,NA,TRBV7-2,TGTGCCAGCAGTTATACGACAGGGGCCTACAATGAGCAGTTCTTC,CASSYTTGAYNEQFF
TRBJ2-1,NA,few,TRBV9,TGTGCCAGCAGCGTAGCTAATCTAGCGCTCTACAATGAGCAGTTCTTC,CASSVANLALYNEQFF
TRBJ2-7,NA,NA,TRBV5-4,TGTGCCAGCAGCTTAACCTCTAAGTACGAGCAGTACTTC,CASSLTSKYEQYF
TRBJ2-7,TRBD2,NA,TRBV4-2,TGTGCCAGCAGCCAAGATTGGACTAGCGGGTCCTACGAGCAGTACTTC,CASSQDWTSGSYEQYF
TRBJ2-1,TRBD2,NA,TRBV5-1,TGCGCCAGCAGCTTGGTAGCGGGAGTGGGAAATGAGCAGTTCTTC,CASSLVAGVGNEQFF
TRBJ2-1,TRBD2,NA,TRBV15,TGTGCCACCAGCAGAAGGACTAGCGGAAACAATGAGCAGTTCTTC,CATSRRTSGNNEQFF
TRBJ2-7,TRBD2,NA,TRBV4-1,TGCGCCAGCAGCCAAGGCCCTAGCGGCTCCTACGAGCAGTACTTC,CASSQGPSGSYEQYF
TRBJ2-5,TRBD2,NA,TRBV6-1,TGTGCCGCAACCCGGGGGCGGGGGGGAGAGACCCAGTACTTC,CAATRGRGGETQYF
TRBJ1-1,NA,NA,TRBV6-1,TGTGCCAGCAGCGATCCAGGATTTTTGGGCACTGAAGCTTTCTTT,CASSDPGFLGTEAFF
TRBJ1-1,NA,NA,TRBV14,TGTGCCAGCAGCCGTAGCCTTGAAAATGAAGCTTTCTTT,CASSRSLENEAFF
TRBJ1-2,NA,NA,TRBV29-1,TGCAGCGTTGAAGATGTTGGGGCCGGCTATGGCTACACCTTC,CSVEDVGAGYGYTF
TRBJ2-7,NA,NA,TRBV14,TGTGCCAGCAGCCCCAGGGGCCAATACGAGCAGTACTTC,CASSPRGQYEQYF
TRBJ2-1,TRBD2,NA,TRBV4-3,TGCGCCAGCAGCCAAAGTTCAGGCGGCGGGAGGGAGAATGAGCAGTTCTTC,CASSQSSGGGRENEQFF
TRBJ1-1,TRBD1,once,TRBV10-2,TGCGCCAGCACTTCCCTTAGGACAGGGAACACGTTGAACACTGAAGCTTTCTTT,CASTSLRTGNTLNTEAFF
TRBJ1-1,TRBD1,once,TRBV29-1,TGCAGCGTCGACAGGGGGCTGGGCACTGAAGCTTTCTTT,CSVDRGLGTEAFF
TRBJ2-7,NA,NA,TRBV10-3,TGTGCCATCAGTGAGTCGACACTTTACTCCTACGAGCAGTACTTC,CAISESTLYSYEQYF
TRBJ2-3,NA,NA,TRBV5-8,TGTGCCAGCAGCTTCAAACAGGGATGGGCAGATACGCAGTATTTT,CASSFKQGWADTQYF
TRBJ2-2,NA,NA,TRBV7-2,TGTGCCAGCAGCTACTTAGGCCAGGGGTCGATCGGGGAGCTGTTTTTT,CASSYLGQGSIGELFF
TRBJ1-1,TRBD1,NA,TRBV29-1,TGCAGCGTTGAAGGGATTACAGGGGGCGGCGTGAACACTGAAGCTTTCTTT,CSVEGITGGGVNTEAFF
TRBJ2-1,TRBD2,NA,TRBV15,TGTGCCACCAGCATTGGACTAGCGGATCACAATGAGCAGTTCTTC,CATSIGLADHNEQFF
TRBJ2-3,NA,NA,TRBV2,TGTGCCAGCAAGACCAGTCGGGACTTGAGAACTAGCACAGATACGCAGTATTTT,CASKTSRDLRTSTDTQYF
TRBJ2-1,TRBD2,NA,TRBV7-9,TGTGCCAGCAGCTTAAATATAGCGGGGGGGTCCCCAGCCCCGAATCAGTTCTTC,CASSLNIAGGSPAPNQFF
TRBJ2-5,NA,NA,TRBV7-9,TGTGCCAGCAGCTGGGCCTTACAAGAGACCCAGTACTTC,CASSWALQETQYF
TRBJ1-6,TRBD1,once,TRBV4-2,TGTGCCAGCAGCCTACGACAGGGGGCCTATAATTCACCCCTCCACTTT,CASSLRQGAYNSPLHF
TRBJ2-3,NA,NA,TRBV7-2,TGTGCCAGCAGCGACCGGGTAATCGGCAGCACAGATACGCAGTATTTT,CASSDRVIGSTDTQYF
TRBJ1-1,NA,few,TRBV30,TGTGCCTGGGAGGGGGAGACAAACACTGAAGCTTTCTTT,CAWEGETNTEAFF